The next 12 T cell receptor beta chains were all read from a single sample in a study of T cells in localized non-small cell lung cancer. Some clones are missing from TCRdb's copy, which holds only in-frame ones; the method was immunoSEQ multiplex PCR. Of about 52,000 clones in the sample, about 87% are singletons; the top ten hold around 17%. The sample was PBMCs, taken before any cancer treatment. These receptors were obtained from a female donor with stage II lung adenocarcinoma.

This clone is medium-sized in the sample. The rearrangement joins TRBV2 to TRBJ2-3; D unresolved. With 4 bases removed from V and 2 bases from J, the gap between germline ends came to 4 bases. Germline values: CDR1 SNHLY, CDR2 FYNNEI. CDR3 size: 12 residues. Here the CDR3 DNA reads TGTGCCAGCAGTGCCGACACAGATACGCAGTATTTT. This codes for CASSADTDTQYF.

The rearrangement links TRBV6-6 to TRBJ2-2; TRBD2 agrees at 9 bases. Germline V gene sequence: CDR1 MNHNY, CDR2 SVGAGI (reference sequence). There are 14 residues in the CDR3. V lost 11 bases to trimming and J lost 5 bases; unmatched junction nucleotides: 9. The CDR3 bases are TGTGCCGCCGGGCGGGGGGGCTCGACCGGGGAGCTGTTTTTT. Amino acid sequence: CAAGRGGSTGELFF.

The chain is built from TRBV18 and TRBJ2-1, with no clear D. This CDR3 is built from 13 residues. The germline gives CDR1 KGHSH, CDR2 LQKENI. Trimming shortened V by 2 bases and J by 10 bases, and 12 bases separated the two germline ends. The CDR3 reads CASSPASSHEQFF. CDR3 coding DNA: TGTGCCAGCTCACCAGCCTCGTCGCACGAGCAGTTCTTC.

The rearrangement joins TRBV6-6 to TRBJ1-2; D is uncertain. V lost 7 bases, J lost 3 bases, and 12 bases lay in between. The CDR3 is 13 residues long. Germline lookup yields CDR1 MNHNY and CDR2 SVGAGI (reference sequence). In DNA, the CDR3 is TGTGCCAGCACAGACCCGGCGGACTATGGCTACACCTTC. This sequence encodes CASTDPADYGYTF.

This chain uses TRBV2 with TRBJ2-2; D may be TRBD2 (6 bases). The length of the CDR3 is 14 residues. V lost 9 bases, J lost 7 bases, and 18 bases lay in between. CDR1 SNHLY and CDR2 FYNNEI come from the germline V gene. CDR3 residues: CASTIGGISGELFF. DNA of the CDR3: TGTGCCAGTACTATTGGGGGGATTAGCGGGGAGCTGTTTTTT. Using reference TRBV2 and TRBJ2-2 for the parts outside the CDR3, the full variable domain is EPEVTQTPSHQVTQMGQEVILRCVPISNHLYFYWYRQILGQKVEFLVSFYNNEISEKSEIFDDQFSVERPDGSNFTLKIRSTKLEDSAMYFCASTIGGISGELFFGEGSRLTVL.

This clone was observed once. The V and J genes are TRBV9 and TRBJ2-3; D is possibly TRBD2 (6 bases). The CDR3 length is 15 residues. Between the trimmed V and J ends, which lost 3 bases and 3 bases, there was a span of 14 bases. Germline CDR1 reads SGDLS; CDR2 reads YYNGEE. DNA of the CDR3: TGTGCCAGCAGCGGCACGGGAGCTATAACAGATACGCAGTATTTT. This encodes CASSGTGAITDTQYF.

The V and J genes are TRBV4-2 and TRBJ1-3; possibly TRBD1 for D (5 bases). This CDR3 is built from 13 residues. V lost 5 bases to trimming and J lost 6 bases, with 11 bases between them. Looked up from germline, CDR1 is LGHNA and CDR2 is YNFKEQ. The CDR3 is CASSAQGVNTIYF. As DNA, the CDR3 is TGTGCCAGCAGCGCCCAAGGGGTAAACACCATATATTTT.

The chain has TRBV2 and TRBJ1-3; possibly TRBD1 for D (6 bases). The CDR3 covers 13 residues. V lost 10 bases and J 0 bases, leaving 10 bases between the germline ends. Germline CDR1 SNHLY, CDR2 FYNNEI. This chain's CDR3 is CATRGDSGNTIYF. CDR3 in DNA: TGTGCCACTAGGGGGGACTCTGGAAACACCATATATTTT.

The gene calls are TRBV6-1 and TRBJ1-2, with 8 bases lining up with TRBD1. The CDR3 consists of 15 residues. Trimming removed 6 bases from V and 7 bases from J; junction bases left unmatched: 13. Germline V CDR1 and CDR2: MNHNS, SASEGT. DNA of the CDR3: TGTGCCAGCAGAAGCCGGGACAGGAAAGGAGGTGGCTACACCTTC. Translation gives CASRSRDRKGGGYTF.

The chain couples TRBV7-9 to TRBJ2-7; the D call may be TRBD1 or TRBD2 (5 bases each). V lost 5 bases and J lost 3, with 17 bases in between. The CDR3 runs to 15 residues. Germline-derived CDR1 and CDR2 are SEHNR and FQNEAQ (reference sequence). The CDR3 coding sequence is TGTGCCAGCAGCGCCCCCCAACTGGGGGTCTACGAGCAGTACTTC. Protein product: CASSAPQLGVYEQYF.

The V call is TRBV29-1, the J call TRBJ1-1; TRBD1 is a possible D gene (5 bases). Trimming stripped 4 bases from V and 3 bases from J, with 15 bases between. Germline CDR1 SQVTM, CDR2 ANQGSEA. The CDR3 extends over 14 amino acids. Here the CDR3 DNA reads TGCAGCGTTGCCCCTGGCGGGGCGGACACTGAAGCTTTCTTT. Translated: CSVAPGGADTEAFF.

The chain has TRBV11-2 and TRBJ2-7; tentatively, D is TRBD2 (6 bases). With 5 bases removed from V and 6 bases from J, the gap between germline ends came to 14 bases. This CDR3 spans 13 amino acids. In germline, CDR1 is SGHAT, CDR2 FQNNGV. DNA for the CDR3: TGTGCCAGCAGCCGCGGACTATCGCGCGAGCAGTACTTC. It specifies CASSRGLSREQYF.